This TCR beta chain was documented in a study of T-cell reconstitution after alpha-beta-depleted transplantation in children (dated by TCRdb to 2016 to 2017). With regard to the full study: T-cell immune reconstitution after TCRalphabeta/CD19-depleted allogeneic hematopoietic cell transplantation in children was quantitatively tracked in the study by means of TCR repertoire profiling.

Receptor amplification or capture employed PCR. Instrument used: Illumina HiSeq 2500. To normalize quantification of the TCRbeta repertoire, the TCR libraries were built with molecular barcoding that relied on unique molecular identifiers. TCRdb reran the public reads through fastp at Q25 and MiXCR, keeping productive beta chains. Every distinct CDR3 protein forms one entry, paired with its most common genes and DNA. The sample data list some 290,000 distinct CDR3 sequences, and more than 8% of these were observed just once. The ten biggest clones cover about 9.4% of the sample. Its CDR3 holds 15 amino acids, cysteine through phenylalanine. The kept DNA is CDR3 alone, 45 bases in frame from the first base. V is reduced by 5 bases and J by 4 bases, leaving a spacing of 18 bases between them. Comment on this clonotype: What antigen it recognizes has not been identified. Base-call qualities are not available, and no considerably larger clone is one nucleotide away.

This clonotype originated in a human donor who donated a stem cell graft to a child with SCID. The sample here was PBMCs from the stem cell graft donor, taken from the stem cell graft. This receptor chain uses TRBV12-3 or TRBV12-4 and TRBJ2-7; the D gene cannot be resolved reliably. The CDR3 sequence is CASSTGLGFIYEQYF. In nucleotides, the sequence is TGTGCCAGCAGTACGGGTCTGGGGTTTATTTACGAGCAGTACTTC.